The TCR beta chain under discussion was sequenced for a study of regulatory T cells in long-lasting Graves disease. The CDR3 sequence is 17 residues long. Germline-derived CDR1 and CDR2 are SGHAT and FQNNGV. The time point here: newly diagnosed GD, antithyroid drugs for less than 3 months. PBMC-extracted RNA yielded the TCR library. In its sample, this clonotype was seen a few times. This may come from a read error, since a much larger clone is one base off. TCR beta libraries were built with iRepertoire HTBI primers and Arm-PCR of CDR3 regions. TCRdb reprocessed the multiplex PCR reads with MiXCR, giving one entry per CDR3 protein. This sample carries about 450,000 distinct CDR3 sequences, less than 20% of them seen once, and the ten largest clones take 9.5% to 12%. This sample was shared with a second study, whose subject was T cells in Graves' hyperthyroidism and ophthalmopathy.

The sequencing here drew on peripheral blood mononuclear cells (PBMCs), taken at new diagnosis, from a patient treated with antithyroid drugs. The receptor comes from a young woman with Graves disease. The rearrangement uses TRBV11-2 and TRBJ2-1; D may be TRBD2 (6 bases). CDR3 protein: CASGLVPGLSSYNEQFF. The CDR3 DNA sequence: TGTGCCAGCGGCTTAGTTCCGGGACTGAGCTCCTACAATGAGCAGTTCTTC. Together with reference TRBV11-2 and TRBJ2-1, the CDR3 gives the full variable domain: EAGVAQSPRYKIIEKRQSVAFWCNPISGHATLYWYQQILGQGPKLLIQFQNNGVVDDSQLPKDRFSAERLKGVDSTLKIQPAKLEDSAVYLCASGLVPGLSSYNEQFFGPGTRLTVL.